The sequence of this TCR beta chain was determined in a study of cytomegalovirus exposure and HLA in healthy donors. Notes on the study in general: It was approximately 150 TCR beta chains that were listed as cytomegalovirus-associated. TCR beta sequences reportedly predicted most subjects' HLA-A and HLA-B alleles accurately. A classifier reportedly called cytomegalovirus status with high sensitivity and specificity.

Both 60 Vbeta primers and 13 Jbeta primers went into the PCR. Sequenced by immunoSEQ multiplex PCR; TCRdb stores in-frame clones only, minus some. The table includes tens of thousands of clones, around 69% detected once. With V trimmed by 5 bases and J by 6 bases, 10 bases remained unmatched. There are 15 residues in the CDR3. Germline V gene lookup returns CDR1 SGHRS and CDR2 YFSETQ. The count of this clone is one. Its antigen remains unknown. The specimen was PBMCs. V gene TRBV5-1 combines with J gene TRBJ1-2; 10 positions match TRBD1. This receptor was taken from a woman between 25 and 40 years old in good health and CMV-seropositive. The CDR3 DNA sequence: TGCGCCAGCAGACATGGACAGGGGGAGAGTGATGGCTACACCTTC. It yields the protein CASRHGQGESDGYTF.